This TCR beta chain was sequenced for a study of cytotoxic CD8 clonotypes in ibrutinib-treated CLL. Whole-study context: Patients gave response samples after a median about eleven months of treatment, range 6 to 36.

Some clones are missing from TCRdb's copy, which holds only in-frame ones; the method was immunoSEQ multiplex PCR. Here the sample spans roughly 97,000 clones, approximately 80% being singletons. Study-level findings and limits: Higher clonality was seen at ibrutinib response and a return toward baseline at progression.

V lost 0 bases and J 0 bases, leaving 18 bases between the germline ends. The germline V gene has CDR1 MGHRA and CDR2 YSYEKL. There are 19 residues in the CDR3. To note about this clone: Its matching antigen is unknown.

Here the sequenced sample was PBMCs, taken after 12 months of ibrutinib treatment. The source of this sequence is a human donor with chronic lymphocytic leukemia. The chain carries TRBV4-1 and TRBJ2-1; D is possibly TRBD2 (6 bases). CDR3 sequence reads: CASSQDWYGGESSYNEQFF. CDR3 coding DNA: TGCGCCAGCAGCCAAGATTGGTACGGGGGTGAGAGCTCCTACAATGAGCAGTTCTTC.